Sequencing of this T cell receptor beta chain was carried out in a study of blood T cell repertoires in COVID-19. Study-wide context: The United States, Italy and Spain supplied acute and convalescent COVID-19 samples. T cells, B-cell-depleted T cells, or PBMCs supplied cDNA or gDNA.

The length of the CDR3 is 15 residues. The V end lost 7 bases, the J end lost 2 bases, and 17 bases lay between the germline ends. Germline V lookup: CDR1 MDHEN, CDR2 SYDVKM. Under the authors' procedure: Reference gene primer amplification in the assay estimated nucleated cell counts. Sequenced by immunoSEQ multiplex PCR; TCRdb stores in-frame clones only, minus some. V and J calls plus clone size are reproduced from that table; the DNA served to infer D and trimming. In the table there are around 100,000 clones, approximately 79% of which are singletons. The V gene is TRBV28, the J gene TRBJ1-2, with TRBD1 as a possible D gene (5 bases). Sample: peripheral blood. The source of this sequence is a man in his sixties or seventies with active or convalescent COVID-19. The CDR3 loop reads CASTVGGVWNYGYTF. CDR3 coding DNA: TGTGCCAGCACAGTGGGGGGGGTGTGGAACTATGGCTACACCTTC.